This record looks at one T cell receptor beta chain sequence and its context. Its target is not known. A read error is possible here, since a much larger clone lies one base away. A modified ARM-PCR protocol with three rounds of nested PCR amplified TCRbeta. Using its own MiXCR run on the multiplex PCR reads, TCRdb lists one record per CDR3 protein. The sample has about 93,000 distinct CDR3 sequences, roughly 62% seen once. The data belong to a study of tumor and adjacent non-tumor tissue in lung cancer. General study results and limits: Patients with more diverse tumor TCRs had worse survival.

RNA was extracted from bulk tissue without any cell sorting. The CDR3 consists of 14 residues. Trimming pared 1 base from V and 5 bases from J, leaving 7 bases between. Germline V gene lookup returns CDR1 SGHDT and CDR2 YYEEEE. This receptor was obtained from a man aged 70 or older with non-small cell lung cancer. Sequenced: lung tumor tissue. The rearrangement links TRBV5-6 to TRBJ1-6; D not resolved. The CDR3 DNA reads TGTGCCAGCAGCTTGACAAGGAATAATTCACCCCTCCACTTT. Amino acids: CASSLTRNNSPLHF.